This entry is about one TCR beta chain. The antigen is not known. The source of the sample is a study of T-cell memory formation after mild COVID-19. On the study more broadly: TCR clusters were mostly donor specific.

TCRdb re-analysed the 5' RACE reads in MiXCR, keeping a single row per CDR3 protein. This table holds roughly 200,000 distinct CDR3 sequences, 7.5% to 10% found once. Notes on the study in general: From day 15 to 85, contracting clones were balanced between CD4 and CD8, whereas later expanders leaned toward CD4+.

Germline V gene data show CDR1 as LGHNA and CDR2 as YSLEER. The CDR3 consists of 15 residues. Trimming took off 1 base at V and 6 bases at J, with 13 bases between the two ends. Sequenced input: PBMCs or a T cell subset sorted from them (not recorded which). This rearrangement joins TRBV4-3 to TRBJ2-1, with a weak D call TRBD2 (7 bases). The clonotype was recovered from a man aged 18-30 years who had mild COVID-19 (a few samples of this study predate the infection). Cell type and time point are not known. CDR3 sequence: CASSQVWGGPNEQFF. The DNA of the CDR3 is TGCGCCAGCAGCCAAGTCTGGGGGGGGCCCAATGAGCAGTTCTTC.